The next 21 T cell receptor beta chains were all read from a single sample in a study of CD8 T cells in Susac syndrome. An input of roughly 0.5 to 1 ug of RNA was subjected to reverse transcription using random hexamers. In TCRdb, the immunoSEQ multiplex PCR reads were re-called with MiXCR into one record per CDR3 protein. The repertoire holds about 300,000 distinct CDR3 sequences, with about 90% as singletons. Sequencing was done on a sample of CD4+ T cells from PBMCs. The source of these receptors is a human donor with multiple sclerosis.

The chain joins TRBV7-3 to TRBJ2-1, with TRBD2 matching 7 bases. The CDR3 is made up of 15 amino acids. After removal of 5 bases from V and 6 bases from J, the junction contained 10 bases not matched to a gene. CDR1 and CDR2 (germline): SGHTA, FQGTGA. DNA of the CDR3: TGTGCCAGCAGCCCCCGGAGCGGGACCGGCAATGAGCAGTTCTTC. Translation gives CASSPRSGTGNEQFF.

The V and J genes are TRBV28 and TRBJ2-7; D gene uncertain. Deletions cut 9 bases from V and 6 bases from J, with 12 bases between. CDR1 and CDR2 from the germline V gene are MDHEN and SYDVKM. The length of the CDR3 is 11 residues. The CDR3 coding sequence is TGTGCCAGTATAGGAGTTTCCGAGCAGTACTTC. This encodes CASIGVSEQYF.

The genes are TRBV23-1 and TRBJ2-5; D is possibly TRBD2 (6 bases). TRBV23-1 is an open reading frame whose function is uncertain. V shed 0 bases and J shed 6 bases, with 20 bases lying between them. The CDR3 has 17 residues. The CDR3 reads CASSQSLEGRQRKTQYF. The CDR3 DNA reads as TGCGCCAGCAGTCAATCGTTGGAGGGGCGTCAAAGGAAGACCCAGTACTTC.

The chain employs TRBV15 and TRBJ2-3; D is undetermined. Deletions cut 4 bases from V and 6 bases from J, with 5 bases between. CDR3 length: 11 amino acids. Germline V lookup: CDR1 LNHNV, CDR2 YYDKDF (reference sequence). DNA of the CDR3: TGTGCCACCAGCAAATTCGATACGCAGTATTTT. Its translation: CATSKFDTQYF.

V and J are TRBV4-2 and TRBJ2-1, with 12 bases that match TRBD2. Germline-derived CDR1 and CDR2 are LGHNA and YNFKEQ. The CDR3 covers 17 residues. Germline trimming cut 3 bases from V and 6 bases from J; bases unmatched to any gene: 9. The CDR3 DNA follows: TGTGCCAGCAGCCAGGCACGTAAGACTAGCGGGAGCAATGAGCAGTTCTTC. This sequence encodes CASSQARKTSGSNEQFF.

The chain employs TRBV30 and TRBJ1-5; no definite D call. The CDR3 extends over 13 amino acids. Germline-derived CDR1 and CDR2 are GTSNPN and SVGIG (reference sequence). V was pared by 1 base and J by 5 bases, with 9 bases between. The DNA of the CDR3 is TGTGCCTGGAGTGCCTTTACTTATCAGCCCCAGCATTTT. It specifies CAWSAFTYQPQHF.

V gene TRBV23-1 combines with J gene TRBJ2-1; D possibly corresponds to TRBD2 (5 bases). TRBV23-1 carries the ORF label, with uncertain function. The CDR3 is 15 residues long. Trimming shortened V by 2 bases and J by 1 base, and 9 bases separated the two germline ends. CDR3 loop: CASSQADCSYNEQFF. CDR3 nucleotide sequence: TGCGCCAGCAGTCAAGCGGACTGTTCCTACAATGAGCAGTTCTTC.

The genes are TRBV10-3 and TRBJ1-1, with D unclear. Germline assignment: CDR1 ENHRY and CDR2 SYGVKD. Deletions cut 10 bases from V and 5 bases from J, with 14 bases between. This CDR3 is built from 12 residues. CDR3 in amino acids: CATHREGTEAFF. The CDR3 bases are TGTGCCACCCACCGGGAGGGAACTGAAGCTTTCTTT.

The rearrangement links TRBV7-2 to TRBJ1-2, with 9 bases that match TRBD1. Trimming at V came to 4 bases and at J to 7 bases, leaving 4 bases not matched to a gene. Germline-derived CDR1 and CDR2 are SGHTA and FQGNSA. This CDR3 has 13 amino acids. CDR3 region: CASSWGTGFGYTF. The CDR3 DNA sequence: TGTGCCAGCAGCTGGGGGACAGGGTTTGGCTACACCTTC.

The CDR3 nucleotides read TGTGCCAGCAGGTTAATGGGGGGACAAAAGGAGCAGTACTTC. Protein product: CASRLMGGQKEQYF. The chain combines TRBV6-5 with TRBJ2-7; either TRBD1 or TRBD2 may supply D (6 bases each). The CDR3 consists of 14 residues. With 6 bases removed from V and 7 bases from J, the gap between germline ends came to 19 bases. In germline, CDR1 is MNHEY, CDR2 SVGAGI.

The chain joins TRBV7-9 to TRBJ2-1; 7 nucleotides line up with TRBD2. The germline V gene has CDR1 SEHNR and CDR2 FQNEAQ (reference sequence). V trimming: 11 bases; J trimming: 8 bases; junction bases outside the gene matches: 15. The CDR3 is 14 residues long. The CDR3 here is CALGRAPRRDEQFF. The CDR3 DNA is TGTGCCCTTGGGAGGGCCCCCCGCCGAGATGAGCAGTTCTTC. Based on the CDR3 plus reference TRBV7-9 and TRBJ2-1, the full variable domain is DTGVSQNPRHKITKRGQNVTFRCDPISEHNRLYWYRQTLGQGPEFLTYFQNEAQLEKSRLLSDRFSAERPKGSFSTLEIQRTEQGDSAMYLCALGRAPRRDEQFFGPGTRLTVL.

The chain employs TRBV5-1 and TRBJ1-2; the match to TRBD1 covers 7 bases. Germline CDR1 and CDR2: SGHRS and YFSETQ. The length of the CDR3 is 13 residues. The ends lost 4 bases at V and 4 bases at J; junction bases unmatched: 4. CDR3: CASSVWDSYGYTF. The CDR3 nucleotides read TGCGCCAGCAGCGTATGGGACAGCTATGGCTACACCTTC.

In DNA, the CDR3 is TGTGCCAGCGGGAGGAGCTGGCGGCTGGAGGTCGGAAACACCATATATTTT. Its translation is CASGRSWRLEVGNTIYF. The V gene is TRBV6-2 or TRBV6-3, the J gene TRBJ1-3; D gene uncertain. Trimming left V 8 bases short and J 4 bases short, with 24 bases between. Germline V gives CDR1 MNHEY, CDR2 SVGEGT. This CDR3 is built from 17 residues.

V gene TRBV4-3 combines with J gene TRBJ2-6; 11 bases match TRBD2. CDR1 LGHNA and CDR2 YSLEER come from the germline V gene. Trimming at V came to 3 bases and at J to 0 bases, leaving 7 bases not matched to a gene. The length of the CDR3 is 19 residues. CDR3 in amino acids: CASSQPGLAVNSGANVLTF. The CDR3 coding sequence is TGCGCCAGCAGCCAGCCGGGACTAGCGGTAAACTCTGGGGCCAACGTCCTGACTTTC.

The chain employs TRBV14 and TRBJ2-7; 7 bases align to TRBD1. Germline V gives CDR1 SGHDN, CDR2 FVKESK. This CDR3 comprises 15 residues. V was pared by 5 bases and J by 1 base, with 8 bases of the junction left unmatched. This CDR3 reads CASSATGWVSYEQYF. CDR3 nucleotide sequence: TGTGCCAGCAGCGCGACAGGGTGGGTATCCTACGAGCAGTACTTC.

The V gene is TRBV19, the J gene TRBJ1-5; weak D call: TRBD1 (6 bases). Germline lookup yields CDR1 LNHDA and CDR2 SQIVND (reference sequence). V lost 5 bases to trimming and J lost 2 bases, with 13 bases between them. This CDR3 region has 15 residues. The DNA for the CDR3 is TGTGCCAGTAGTTGGGGGGCTGGTGGCAATCAGCCCCAGCATTTT. It yields the protein CASSWGAGGNQPQHF.

The chain links TRBV5-1 to TRBJ2-3; 12 bases are shared with TRBD2. Germline V gene lookup returns CDR1 SGHRS and CDR2 YFSETQ. Germline trimming cut 1 base from V and 4 bases from J; bases unmatched to any gene: 7. The CDR3 is 17 amino acids. CDR3 protein: CASSLRLAGGPPDTQYF. The CDR3 DNA follows: TGCGCCAGCAGCTTGCGGCTAGCGGGGGGGCCCCCAGATACGCAGTATTTT. The whole variable domain, remainder taken from reference TRBV5-1 and TRBJ2-3, is KAGVTQTPRYLIKTRGQQVTLSCSPISGHRSVSWYQQTPGQGLQFLFEYFSETQRNKGNFPGRFSGRQFSNSRSEMNVSTLELGDSALYLCASSLRLAGGPPDTQYFGPGTRLTVL.

The CDR3 DNA reads as TGCAGTGCTAGCCTGGGACTGGCGGAAGAGACCCAGTACTTC. Protein: CSASLGLAEETQYF. The V call is TRBV20-1, the J call TRBJ2-5, with a tentative D call TRBD2 (6 bases). CDR1 and CDR2 (germline): DFQATT, SNEGSKA (reference sequence). Trimming pared 3 bases from V and 3 bases from J, leaving 14 bases between. The CDR3 is 14 residues long.

This chain links TRBV20-1 with TRBJ2-7, with D hard to call. Germline V gene lookup returns CDR1 DFQATT and CDR2 SNEGSKA (reference sequence). V shed 5 bases and J shed 3 bases, with 14 bases lying between them. CDR3 length: 13 residues. As DNA, the CDR3 is TGCAGTGCTCGCCCGGCCAATCGCTACGAGCAGTACTTC. Encoded protein: CSARPANRYEQYF.

This chain connects TRBV6-5 to TRBJ2-5, with D perhaps assigned TRBD1 or TRBD2 (5 bases each). The V gene's germline CDR1 is MNHEY and CDR2 SVGAGI. V shed 8 bases and J shed 5 bases, with 15 bases lying between them. The CDR3 has 13 amino acids. Here the CDR3 DNA reads TGTGCCAGCCAAAATGGGGGTGGGGAGACCCAGTACTTC. Amino acids: CASQNGGGETQYF.

CDR3 bases: TGTGCCAGCAGCGTAGAGGGTCCTAACTATGGCTACACCTTC. Protein sequence: CASSVEGPNYGYTF. The genes are TRBV9 and TRBJ1-2, with no clear D. V lost 0 bases and J lost 0, with 6 bases in between. This CDR3 is built from 14 residues. The germline CDR1 and CDR2 sequences are SGDLS and YYNGEE.